This TCR beta chain emerged from a study of post-analysis software for immune sequencing data. Study at large: As for disease course, relapsing-remitting, secondary progressive and progressive-relapsing multiple sclerosis were all included. General study findings and limits: Five TRBV segments were significantly more frequent in patients than in controls. TRBV5-6, TRBV5-1 and TRBV20-1 were among these segments. Normalized Chao1 diversity in multiple sclerosis patients fell significantly below that of controls. Batch-matched samples strongly co-clustered by F measure.

Points on this clonotype: Its specificity is not known.

The V and J ends lost 3 bases and 0 bases respectively, with 12 bases between them. The CDR3 covers 16 residues. Libraries were made from TCR beta cDNA, and they carried unique molecular identifiers. Starting from about 0.94 to 9.7 million T cells, the study yielded about 500,000 cDNA molecules. Using its own MiXCR run on the PCR reads, TCRdb lists one record per CDR3 protein. The table lists approximately 630,000 distinct CDR3 sequences, about 60% of them singletons. This clonotype was sampled from a girl between 2 and 10 years old with multiple sclerosis. The V call is TRBV12-3 or TRBV12-4, the J call TRBJ2-1; the D gene is possibly TRBD1 (6 bases). The specimen sequenced was blood. The CDR3 sequence is CASSFRTVSSYNEQFF. The DNA of the CDR3 is TGTGCCAGCAGTTTTCGGACAGTAAGCTCCTACAATGAGCAGTTCTTC.